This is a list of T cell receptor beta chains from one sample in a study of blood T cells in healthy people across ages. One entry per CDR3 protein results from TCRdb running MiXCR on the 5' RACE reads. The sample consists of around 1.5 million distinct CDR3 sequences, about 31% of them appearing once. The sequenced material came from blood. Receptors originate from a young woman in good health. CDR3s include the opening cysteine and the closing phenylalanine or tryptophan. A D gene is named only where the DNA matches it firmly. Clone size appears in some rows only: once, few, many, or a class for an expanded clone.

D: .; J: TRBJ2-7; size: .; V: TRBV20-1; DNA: TGCAGTGCTAGCTGGTCCTACGAGCAGTACTTC; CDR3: CSASWSYEQYF
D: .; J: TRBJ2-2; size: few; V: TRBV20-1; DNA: TGCAGTGCTTACGTATCAGGGAACACCGGGGAGCTGTTTTTT; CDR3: CSAYVSGNTGELFF
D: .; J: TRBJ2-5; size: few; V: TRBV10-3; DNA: TGTGCCATCAGTGAGGTTCCACAGGGATCGGAGACCCAGTACTTC; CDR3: CAISEVPQGSETQYF
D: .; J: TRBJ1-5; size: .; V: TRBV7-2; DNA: TGTGCCAGCAGCTTATTTGGGGGTAGGAATCAGCCCCAGCATTTT; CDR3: CASSLFGGRNQPQHF
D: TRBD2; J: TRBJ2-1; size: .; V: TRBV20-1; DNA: TGCAGCCCGGGGACTAGCGGGAGGAATGAGCAGTTCTTC; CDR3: CSPGTSGRNEQFF
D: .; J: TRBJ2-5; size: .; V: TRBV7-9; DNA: TGTACCAGTAGCTTAGCAGAAGTGACTCAAGAGACCCAGTACTTC; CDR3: CTSSLAEVTQETQYF
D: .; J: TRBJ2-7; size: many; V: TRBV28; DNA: TGTGCCAGCAGCTTTAACTCCTACGAGCAGTACTTC; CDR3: CASSFNSYEQYF
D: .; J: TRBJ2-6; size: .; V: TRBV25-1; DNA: TGTGCCAGCAGTGAATCAATCCGGGCCTCTGGGGCCAACGTCCCGACTTTC; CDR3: CASSESIRASGANVPTF
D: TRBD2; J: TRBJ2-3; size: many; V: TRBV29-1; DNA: TGCAGCGTTGGGGGGACTATCACAGATACGCAGTATTTT; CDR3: CSVGGTITDTQYF
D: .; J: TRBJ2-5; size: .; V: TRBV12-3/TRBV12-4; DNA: TGTGCCAGCAGTTCCCAGGCAGGGTCCCAAGAGACCCAGTACTTC; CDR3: CASSSQAGSQETQYF
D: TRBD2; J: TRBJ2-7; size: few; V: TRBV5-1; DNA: TGCGCCAGCAGCCGCGGGACTAGCGGGGGCGCAGGAAACTACGAGCAGTACTTC; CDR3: CASSRGTSGGAGNYEQYF
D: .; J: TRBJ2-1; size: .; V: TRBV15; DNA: TGTGCCACCAGCCGAATAGGGGGGGTTAGCAGCAATGAGCAGTTCTTC; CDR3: CATSRIGGVSSNEQFF
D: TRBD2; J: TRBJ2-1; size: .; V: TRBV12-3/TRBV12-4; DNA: TGTGCCAGCAGTTCCCCCAGCCTTACTAGCGGGAGATCTAATGAGGAGTTCTTC; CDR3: CASSSPSLTSGRSNEEFF
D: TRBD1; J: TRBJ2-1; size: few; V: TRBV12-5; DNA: TGTGCTAGTGGCCGAGGGCATACCGGGACAGGGGCGCCGGATGAGCAGTTCTTC; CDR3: CASGRGHTGTGAPDEQFF
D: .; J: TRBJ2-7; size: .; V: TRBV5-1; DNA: TGCGCCAGCAGCTTGGCGGGACCCGACGGGGACGAGCAGTACTTC; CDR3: CASSLAGPDGDEQYF
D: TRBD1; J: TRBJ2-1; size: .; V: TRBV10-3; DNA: TGTGCCACGCAAACAGGGGGCGTCGATGAGCAGTTCTTC; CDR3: CATQTGGVDEQFF
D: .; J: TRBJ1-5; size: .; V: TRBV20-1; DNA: TGCAGGGCTAGTAGTGGCGATCAGCCCCAGCATTTT; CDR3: CRASSGDQPQHF
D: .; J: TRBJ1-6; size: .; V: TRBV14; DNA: TGTGCCAGCAGCCAAACTAATAATTCACCCCTCCACTTT; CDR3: CASSQTNNSPLHF
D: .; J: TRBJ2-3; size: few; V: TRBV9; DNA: TGTGCCAGCAGCGTAGAGGGAGGTGGGGGCCGGGTCACAGATACGCAGTATTTT; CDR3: CASSVEGGGGRVTDTQYF
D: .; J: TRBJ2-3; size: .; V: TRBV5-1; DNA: TGCGCCAGCAGCTTGGATGGACAAGAAGATACGCAGTATTTT; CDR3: CASSLDGQEDTQYF
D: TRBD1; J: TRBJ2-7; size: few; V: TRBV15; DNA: TGTGCCACCAGCAGAGGAAGGGGGACAGCTTACGAGCAGTACTTC; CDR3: CATSRGRGTAYEQYF
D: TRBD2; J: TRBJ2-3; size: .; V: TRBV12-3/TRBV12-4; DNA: TGTGCCAGCAGTTCGGGGAAATCTAGCGGGACTGTCACAGATACGCAGTATTTT; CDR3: CASSSGKSSGTVTDTQYF
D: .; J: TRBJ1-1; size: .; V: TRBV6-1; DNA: TGTGCCACCGTTTTATTCAACACTGAAGCTTTCTTT; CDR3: CATVLFNTEAFF
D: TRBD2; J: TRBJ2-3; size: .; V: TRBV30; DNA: TGTGCCTGGAGGGGGGGGACTAGCGGTAGCACAGATACGCAGTATTTT; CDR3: CAWRGGTSGSTDTQYF
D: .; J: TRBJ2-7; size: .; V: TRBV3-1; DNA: TGTGCCAGCGGCCAAGATGGGGAGTTCTCCTACGAGCAGTACTTC; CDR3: CASGQDGEFSYEQYF
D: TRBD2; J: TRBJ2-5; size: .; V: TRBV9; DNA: TGTGCCAGCAGCGGCGGGACTAGTGGCGAAGAGACCCAGTACTTC; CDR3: CASSGGTSGEETQYF
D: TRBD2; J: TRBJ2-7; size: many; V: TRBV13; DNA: TGTGCCAGCAGCCCGACTAGCGACGTCTCCTACGAGCAGTACTTC; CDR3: CASSPTSDVSYEQYF
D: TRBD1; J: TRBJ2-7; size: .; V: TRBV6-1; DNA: TGTGCCAGCCAGAACGGACAGGGGGCTACTGACGAGCAGTACTTC; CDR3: CASQNGQGATDEQYF
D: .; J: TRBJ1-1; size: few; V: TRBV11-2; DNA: TGTGCCAGCAGCTTAGGCCCGGCAGGGAGGGAAACTGAAGCTTTCTTT; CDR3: CASSLGPAGRETEAFF
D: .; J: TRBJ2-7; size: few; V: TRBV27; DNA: TGTGCCAGCAGTAGCTACCAGGAGACGCAGTACGAGCAGTACTTC; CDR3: CASSSYQETQYEQYF
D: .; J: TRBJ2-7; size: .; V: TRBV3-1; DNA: TGTGCCAGCAGCCAAGATCGGGCGCTGGGGAAAAAGATATACGAGCAGTACTTC; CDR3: CASSQDRALGKKIYEQYF